The present T cell receptor (beta chain) was sequenced within a study of regulatory T cells in long-lasting Graves disease. Noted time point: newly diagnosed GD, antithyroid drugs for less than 3 months. Scientists built the TCR library using RNA that was extracted from PBMCs. To make TCR beta libraries, researchers used iRepertoire HTBI primers and Arm-PCR of CDR3 regions. TCRdb reprocessed the multiplex PCR reads via MiXCR and lists one record per CDR3 protein. Here the sample spans some 330,000 distinct CDR3 sequences, about an eighth being singletons. This clonotype was picked up many times. In addition, the sample was reused for a study of T cells in Graves' hyperthyroidism and ophthalmopathy.

The material sequenced was peripheral blood mononuclear cells (PBMCs), taken at new diagnosis, from a patient treated with antithyroid drugs. This TCR derives from a woman between 18 and 30 years old with Graves disease.

The CDR3 nucleotides are TGTGCCAGCAGCCCCTCGGGACAGGGTAACGCTGAAGCTTTCTTT. Translation gives CASSPSGQGNAEAFF. The chain carries TRBV3-1 and TRBJ1-1, with 9 bases fitting TRBD1. V was pared by 4 bases and J by 6 bases, with 9 bases of the junction left unmatched. Germline lookup yields CDR1 LGHDT and CDR2 YNNKEL (reference sequence). The CDR3 is 15 residues long.